A single sample gave rise to the 22 T cell receptor beta chains below, sequenced in a study of shared clonotypes between healthy human individuals. The method was immunoSEQ multiplex PCR; TCRdb's version includes in-frame clones alone and lacks a portion of them. The sample consists of over 2 million clones, approximately 95% of them appearing once. Sequenced input: naive CD4+ T cells sorted from blood. Subset in this sample: CD45RA+ positively selected. These receptors originate from a man younger than 35 in good health.

The chain joins TRBV7-9 to TRBJ1-2; D is possibly TRBD1 (6 bases). The CDR3 sequence is 13 residues long. Germline V gene sequence: CDR1 SEHNR, CDR2 FQNEAQ (reference sequence). Deletions cut 6 bases from V and 6 bases from J, with 14 bases between. This chain's CDR3 is CASSPRGGHGYTF. DNA for the CDR3: TGTGCCAGCAGTCCTAGGGGGGGCCATGGCTACACCTTC.

Turning to this clone: The same CDR3 can be traced to other DNA sequences in this sample. The chain employs TRBV6-1 and TRBJ1-6, with D uncertain. CDR1 is MNHNS and CDR2 is SASEGT in the germline V gene. V was trimmed by 2 bases and J by 7 bases, leaving 6 bases between them. This CDR3 has 13 residues. Here the CDR3 DNA reads TGTGCCAGCAGTGAACGGCCGAATTCACCCCTCCACTTT. Amino acids: CASSERPNSPLHF.

The chain is built from TRBV11-1 and TRBJ1-6; D gene ambiguous. V was clipped by 5 bases and J by 7 bases, with 9 bases between them. This CDR3 comprises 13 residues. CDR1 is SGHAT and CDR2 is FQDESV in the germline V gene (reference sequence). The CDR3 region is CASSLLGNSPLHF. CDR3 DNA sequence: TGTGCCAGCAGCCTACTAGGGAATTCACCCCTCCACTTT.

V is TRBV6-6 and J is TRBJ1-6; D is unresolved. Per germline, CDR1 MNHNY and CDR2 SVGAGI (reference sequence). Trimming removed 4 bases from V and 2 bases from J, with 12 bases in between. The CDR3 loop spans 16 amino acids. CDR3 sequence: CASSSREATYNSPLHF. The CDR3 bases are TGTGCCAGCAGTTCCCGAGAAGCTACCTATAATTCACCCCTCCACTTT.

The rearrangement links TRBV7-6 to TRBJ2-1; 9 bases agree with TRBD1. Germline V CDR1 and CDR2: SGHVS, FNYEAQ. This CDR3 comprises 19 residues. Trimming at V came to 2 bases and at J to 9 bases, leaving 20 bases not matched to a gene. CDR3 in amino acids: CASSLIPAGIGTGMGEQFF. The CDR3 DNA is TGTGCCAGCAGCTTAATCCCAGCCGGAATCGGGACAGGGATGGGTGAGCAGTTCTTC.

A note on this clone: Mismatch with germline at one junction end may stem from a read error. The DNA for the CDR3 is TGTGCCAGCTCACCACCCAACGACAGGGGTTTGGGCTTC. Its protein product is CASSPPNDRGLGF. The chain links TRBV18 to TRBJ1-2, with TRBD1 matching 8 bases. Looked up from germline, CDR1 is KGHSH and CDR2 is LQKENI. The CDR3 length is 13 residues.

This rearrangement joins TRBV27 to TRBJ1-4; D is ambiguous. Germline-derived CDR1 and CDR2 are MNHEY and SMNVEV (reference sequence). This CDR3 has 16 amino acids. The germline V and J ends were trimmed by 3 bases and 4 bases, with 15 bases remaining between them. CDR3 bases: TGTGCCAGCAGTTTGGGGTTCGGGCGAGTTAATGAAAAACTGTTTTTT. It is translated as CASSLGFGRVNEKLFF.

The chain joins TRBV6-5 to TRBJ1-1; D not certain. Per germline, CDR1 MNHEY and CDR2 SVGAGI. With 4 bases removed from V and 3 bases from J, the gap between germline ends came to 6 bases. The CDR3 is made up of 12 amino acids. The CDR3 sequence: CASSSYDTEAFF. CDR3 coding DNA: TGTGCCAGCAGTTCCTACGACACTGAAGCTTTCTTT.

The genes are TRBV2 and TRBJ2-7; D is unresolved. This CDR3 has 14 residues. The V gene's germline CDR1 is SNHLY and CDR2 FYNNEI. V lost 8 bases and J 6 bases, leaving 20 bases between the germline ends. DNA of the CDR3: TGTGCCAGCCTTCCTCCGGCATCCTTCGGCGAGCAGTACTTC. It is translated as CASLPPASFGEQYF.

This chain joins TRBV9 and TRBJ2-7, with 7 nucleotides matching TRBD2. CDR3 size: 15 residues. V lost 2 bases and J lost 3; bases outside the gene matches: 8. The germline CDR1 and CDR2 sequences are SGDLS and YYNGEE. The CDR3 reads CASSVGERDIYEQYF. In DNA, the CDR3 is TGTGCCAGCAGCGTGGGAGAGCGGGATATCTACGAGCAGTACTTC.

This chain joins TRBV6-5 and TRBJ2-3; weak D call: TRBD1 (5 bases). The CDR3 spans 15 residues. Germline V gene data show CDR1 as MNHEY and CDR2 as SVGAGI. V was clipped by 0 bases and J by 4 bases, with 11 bases between them. CDR3 nucleotide sequence: TGTGCCAGCAGTTACTCAGGGGCGCGTGCAGATACGCAGTATTTT. Translated: CASSYSGARADTQYF.

The chain links TRBV6-5 to TRBJ2-5, with D maybe TRBD2 (6 bases). Germline CDR1 MNHEY, CDR2 SVGAGI. Trimming pared 5 bases from V and 5 bases from J, leaving 15 bases between. The CDR3 is 14 amino acids. This CDR3 reads CASSQRGLGETQYF. CDR3 bases: TGTGCCAGCAGTCAACGGGGGTTAGGGGAGACCCAGTACTTC.

The table lists this clone with a count of one. J is TRBJ1-3 and V is TRBV6-5; 8 bases are shared with TRBD1. The CDR3 covers 15 residues. After removal of 6 bases from V and 3 bases from J, the junction contained 7 bases not matched to a gene. The germline gives CDR1 MNHEY, CDR2 SVGAGI. CDR3 nucleotide sequence: TGTGCCAGCAGATCCCAGGGGGCTGATGGAAACACCATATATTTT. This sequence encodes CASRSQGADGNTIYF.

The table lists this clone with a count of one. An end of the junction differs from the germline gene, which may be a read error. The CDR3, as DNA: TGTGCCAGCAGCTTCCCCGGAGTAAACACTGAAGCTTTCTTT. This sequence encodes CASSFPGVNTEAFF. The chain combines TRBV5-1 with TRBJ1-1; no definite D call. Germline loops: CDR1 SGHRS, CDR2 YFSETQ. The CDR3 length is 14 residues.

This chain links TRBV4-3 with TRBJ2-1; D not certain. Germline V gene lookup returns CDR1 LGHNA and CDR2 YSLEER. The length of the CDR3 is 16 residues. The V gene lost 1 base and the J gene lost 1 base, with 11 bases spanning the gap. CDR3 residues: CASSQAHSPSYNEQFF. DNA of the CDR3: TGCGCCAGCAGCCAAGCCCACAGTCCGTCCTACAATGAGCAGTTCTTC.

Concerning this clone: Other DNA sequences in this sample translate to the same CDR3. The V gene is TRBV9, the J gene TRBJ2-2, with 7 bases matching TRBD2. Germline V CDR1 and CDR2: SGDLS, YYNGEE. The V segment lost 0 bases and the J segment 0 bases; nucleotides outside the gene matches: 2. This CDR3 has 16 amino acids. In nucleotides, the CDR3 is TGTGCCAGCAGCGTAGAGGCGGGGGCGAACACCGGGGAGCTGTTTTTT. Translated: CASSVEAGANTGELFF.

The rearrangement uses TRBV4-1 and TRBJ1-6; TRBD1 is a possible D gene (6 bases). The CDR3 has 15 residues. The germline V gene has CDR1 MGHRA and CDR2 YSYEKL. The V gene lost 1 base and the J gene lost 14 bases, with 18 bases spanning the gap. This CDR3 is CASSQAHRAGASLHF. The CDR3 DNA is TGCGCCAGCAGCCAAGCCCACAGGGCGGGGGCATCCCTCCACTTT.

V gene TRBV7-9 combines with J gene TRBJ1-6, with D hard to call. V dropped 3 bases and J dropped 9 bases, with 12 bases sitting between them. Per the germline V gene, CDR1 is SEHNR and CDR2 is FQNEAQ (reference sequence). The CDR3 runs to 14 residues. CDR3 sequence: CASSFEEVGSPLHF. CDR3 coding DNA: TGTGCCAGCAGCTTTGAGGAGGTCGGTTCACCCCTCCACTTT.

Details on this clone: The same CDR3 arises from other DNA sequences in this sample as well. The gene calls are TRBV27 and TRBJ1-2; a possible D gene is TRBD1 (5 bases). CDR1 is MNHEY, CDR2 SMNVEV, per germline (reference sequence). CDR3 length: 13 amino acids. V was pared by 5 bases and J by 5 bases, with 12 bases between. The CDR3 sequence: CASSPRGSYGYTF. For the CDR3, the DNA is TGTGCCAGCAGTCCCCGGGGGTCATATGGCTACACCTTC.

V usage is TRBV5-6 and J usage is TRBJ2-1; D not resolved. The CDR3 contains 14 residues. Trimming left V 1 base short and J 5 bases short, with 10 bases between. CDR1 and CDR2 from the germline V gene are SGHDT and YYEEEE. The CDR3 here is CASSLYYRDNEQFF. CDR3 nucleotides: TGTGCCAGCAGCTTGTATTACAGAGACAATGAGCAGTTCTTC.

J is TRBJ2-2 and V is TRBV2; TRBD2 matches 13 bases. Germline V gives CDR1 SNHLY, CDR2 FYNNEI. CDR3 length: 16 residues. J gave up 5 bases and V 6 bases, and 6 bases lay outside the gene matches. The CDR3, as DNA: TGTGCCAGCAGCGCAATGGGACTAGCGGGGACCGGGGAGCTGTTTTTT. This sequence encodes CASSAMGLAGTGELFF.

This clone is a singleton in its sample. The V and J genes are TRBV5-1 and TRBJ1-1, with D possibly matching TRBD1 (5 bases). This CDR3 spans 15 amino acids. Germline CDR1 SGHRS, CDR2 YFSETQ. Between the trimmed V and J ends, which lost 4 bases and 1 base, there was a span of 14 bases. The CDR3 DNA reads as TGCGCCAGCAGCCCCTTGGTAGGGGCGAACACTGAAGCTTTCTTT. It translates to CASSPLVGANTEAFF. Variable domain in full (rest from reference TRBV5-1 and TRBJ1-1): KAGVTQTPRYLIKTRGQQVTLSCSPISGHRSVSWYQQTPGQGLQFLFEYFSETQRNKGNFPGRFSGRQFSNSRSEMNVSTLELGDSALYLCASSPLVGANTEAFFGQGTRLTVV.